The clone carrying this TCR beta chain has just a few counts. The antigen is undetermined. Trimming removed 0 bases at V and 3 bases at J, with 8 bases between. Germline loops: CDR1 MNHEY, CDR2 SVGAGI. This CDR3 has 14 amino acids. The source of the sample is a study of T-cell reconstitution after alpha-beta-depleted transplantation in children. Study-level points and caveats: Expanded graft clones, several hundred of them, were reportedly the source of alpha-beta T cells about two months after transplant. T-cell numbers and diversity one year post-transplant derived largely from freshly generated T cells.

Unique molecular identifiers featured in how the TCRbeta library was prepared. MiXCR was run by TCRdb on the PCR reads, yielding one entry per CDR3 protein. The repertoire holds around 8,600 distinct CDR3 sequences, with 15% to 20% as singletons. The sample in question was PBMCs, mostly from graft donor cells, obtained 60 days after TCRalphabeta/CD19-depleted stem cell transplant. The clonotype originates from a girl under three years old who had a stem cell transplant for combined immunodeficiency, so the T cells may come from the graft donor. This chain joins TRBV6-5 and TRBJ1-2; no clear D. CDR3 coding DNA: TGTGCCAGCAGTTACTCTTGGGAGGACTATGGCTACACCTTC. Its protein product is CASSYSWEDYGYTF.